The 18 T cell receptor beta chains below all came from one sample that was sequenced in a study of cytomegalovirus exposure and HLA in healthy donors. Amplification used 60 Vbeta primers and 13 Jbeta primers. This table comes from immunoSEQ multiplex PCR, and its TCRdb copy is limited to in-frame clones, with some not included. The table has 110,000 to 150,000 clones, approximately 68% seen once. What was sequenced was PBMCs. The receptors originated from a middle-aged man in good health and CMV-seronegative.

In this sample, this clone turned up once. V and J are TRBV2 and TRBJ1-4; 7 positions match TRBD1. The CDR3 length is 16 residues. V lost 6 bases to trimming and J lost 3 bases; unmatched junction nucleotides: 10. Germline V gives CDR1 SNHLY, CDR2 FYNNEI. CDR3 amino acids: CASSPSRGQANEKLFF. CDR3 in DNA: TGTGCCAGCAGCCCAAGTAGGGGGCAGGCTAATGAAAAACTGTTTTTT.

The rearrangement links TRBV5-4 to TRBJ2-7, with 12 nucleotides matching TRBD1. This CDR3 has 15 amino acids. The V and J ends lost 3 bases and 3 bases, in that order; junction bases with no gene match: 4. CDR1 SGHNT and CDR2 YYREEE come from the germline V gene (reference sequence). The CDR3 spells CASSSGTGGYYEQYF. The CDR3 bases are TGTGCCAGCAGCTCCGGGACAGGGGGCTACTACGAGCAGTACTTC.

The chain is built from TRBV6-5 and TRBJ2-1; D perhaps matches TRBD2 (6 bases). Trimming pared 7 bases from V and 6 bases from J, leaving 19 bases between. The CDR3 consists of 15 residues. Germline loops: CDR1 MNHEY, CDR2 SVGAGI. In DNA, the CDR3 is TGTGCCAGCACCGTTAGCGGCCTATCGAGCAATGAGCAGTTCTTC. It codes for CASTVSGLSSNEQFF.

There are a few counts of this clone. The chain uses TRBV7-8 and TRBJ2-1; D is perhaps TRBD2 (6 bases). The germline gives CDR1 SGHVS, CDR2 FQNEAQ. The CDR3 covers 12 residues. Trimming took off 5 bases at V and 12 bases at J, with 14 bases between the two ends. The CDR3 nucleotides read TGTGCCAGCAGCACCGGGAGTCGGTGGCAGTTCTTC. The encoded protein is CASSTGSRWQFF.

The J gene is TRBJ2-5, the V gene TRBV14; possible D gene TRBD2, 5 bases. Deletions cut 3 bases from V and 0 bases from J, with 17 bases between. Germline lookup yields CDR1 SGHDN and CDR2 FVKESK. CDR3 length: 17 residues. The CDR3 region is CASSQRRSGTHQETQYF. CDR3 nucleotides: TGTGCCAGCAGCCAGCGGCGCAGCGGAACCCACCAAGAGACCCAGTACTTC.

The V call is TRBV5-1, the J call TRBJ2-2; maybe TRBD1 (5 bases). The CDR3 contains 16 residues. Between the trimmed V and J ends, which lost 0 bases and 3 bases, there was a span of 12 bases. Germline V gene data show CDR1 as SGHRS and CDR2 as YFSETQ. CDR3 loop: CASSLVLDSYTGELFF. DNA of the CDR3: TGCGCCAGCAGCTTGGTTTTAGACAGCTACACCGGGGAGCTGTTTTTT.

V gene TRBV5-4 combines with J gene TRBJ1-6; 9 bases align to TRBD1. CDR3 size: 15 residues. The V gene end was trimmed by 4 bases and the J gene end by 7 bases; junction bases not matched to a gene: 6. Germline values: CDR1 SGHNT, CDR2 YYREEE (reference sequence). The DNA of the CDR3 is TGTGCCAGCAGCCTGCCGGGACAGGGAAATTCACCCCTCCACTTT. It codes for CASSLPGQGNSPLHF.

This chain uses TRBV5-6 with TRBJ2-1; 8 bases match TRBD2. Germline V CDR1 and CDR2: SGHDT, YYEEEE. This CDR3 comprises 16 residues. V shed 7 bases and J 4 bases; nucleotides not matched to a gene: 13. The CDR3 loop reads CASAWGLGDRYNEQFF. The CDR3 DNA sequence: TGTGCCAGCGCTTGGGGACTAGGGGATCGGTACAATGAGCAGTTCTTC.

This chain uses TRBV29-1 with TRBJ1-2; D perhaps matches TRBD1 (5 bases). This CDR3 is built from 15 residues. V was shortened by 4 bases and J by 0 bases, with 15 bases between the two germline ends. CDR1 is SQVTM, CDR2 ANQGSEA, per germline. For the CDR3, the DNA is TGCAGCGTTGGACAGCCTATTTCTCCTAACTATGGCTACACCTTC. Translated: CSVGQPISPNYGYTF. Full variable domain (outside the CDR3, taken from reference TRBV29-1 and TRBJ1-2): SAVISQKPSRDICQRGTSLTIQCQVDSQVTMMFWYRQQPGQSLTLIATANQGSEATYESGFVIDKFPISRPNLTFSTLTVSNMSPEDSSIYLCSVGQPISPNYGYTFGSGTRLTVV.

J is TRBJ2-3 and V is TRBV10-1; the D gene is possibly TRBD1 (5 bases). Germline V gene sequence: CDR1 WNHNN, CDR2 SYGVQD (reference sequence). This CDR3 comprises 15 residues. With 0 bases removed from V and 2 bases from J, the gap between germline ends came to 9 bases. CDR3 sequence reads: CASSESGRTTDTQYF. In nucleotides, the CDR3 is TGCGCCAGCAGTGAGTCGGGGCGGACCACAGATACGCAGTATTTT.

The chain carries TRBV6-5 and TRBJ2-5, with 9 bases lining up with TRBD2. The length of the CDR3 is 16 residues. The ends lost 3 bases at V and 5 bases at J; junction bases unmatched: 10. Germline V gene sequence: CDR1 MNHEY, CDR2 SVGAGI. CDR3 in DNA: TGTGCCAGCAGTTATCTTTCGCGGGAGGGCCGGGAGACCCAGTACTTC. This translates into CASSYLSREGRETQYF.

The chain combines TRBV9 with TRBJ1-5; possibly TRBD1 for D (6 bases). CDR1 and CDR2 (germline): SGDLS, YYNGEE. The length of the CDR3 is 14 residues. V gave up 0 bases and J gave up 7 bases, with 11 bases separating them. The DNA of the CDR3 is TGTGCCAGCAGCGTAGACGGGGGGCAACAGCCCCAGCATTTT. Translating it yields CASSVDGGQQPQHF.

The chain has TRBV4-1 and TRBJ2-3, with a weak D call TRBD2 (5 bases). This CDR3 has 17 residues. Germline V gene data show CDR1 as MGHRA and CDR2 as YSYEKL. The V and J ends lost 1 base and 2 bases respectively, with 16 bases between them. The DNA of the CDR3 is TGCGCCAGCAGCCAAGTGGGATGGGGAGCCGACACAGATACGCAGTATTTT. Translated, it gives CASSQVGWGADTDTQYF.

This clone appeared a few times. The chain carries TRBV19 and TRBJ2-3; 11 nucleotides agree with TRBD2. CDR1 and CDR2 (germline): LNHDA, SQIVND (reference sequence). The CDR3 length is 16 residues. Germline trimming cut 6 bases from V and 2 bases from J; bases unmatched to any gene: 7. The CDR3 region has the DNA TGTGCCAGTAGCCACGGACTAGCGGGTGCCACAGATACGCAGTATTTT. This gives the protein CASSHGLAGATDTQYF.

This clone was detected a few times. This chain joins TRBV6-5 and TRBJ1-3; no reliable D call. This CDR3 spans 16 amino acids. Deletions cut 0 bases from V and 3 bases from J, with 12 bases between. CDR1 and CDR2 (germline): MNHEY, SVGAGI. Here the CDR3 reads CASSYSRADVGNTIYF. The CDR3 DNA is TGTGCCAGCAGTTACTCGAGGGCAGACGTTGGAAACACCATATATTTT.

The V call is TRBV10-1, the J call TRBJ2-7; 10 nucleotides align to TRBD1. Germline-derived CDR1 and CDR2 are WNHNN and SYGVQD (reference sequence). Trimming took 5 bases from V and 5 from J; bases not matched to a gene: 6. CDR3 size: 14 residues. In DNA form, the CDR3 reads TGCGCCAGCAGTCCGGGACAGGGGCTGGACGAGCAGTACTTC. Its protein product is CASSPGQGLDEQYF.

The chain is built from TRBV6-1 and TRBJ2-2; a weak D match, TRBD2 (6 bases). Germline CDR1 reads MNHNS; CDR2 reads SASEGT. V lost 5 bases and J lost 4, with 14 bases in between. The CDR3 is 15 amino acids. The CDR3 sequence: CASSSAGPSTGELFF. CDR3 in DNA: TGTGCCAGCAGTTCAGCGGGCCCCTCCACCGGGGAGCTGTTTTTT.

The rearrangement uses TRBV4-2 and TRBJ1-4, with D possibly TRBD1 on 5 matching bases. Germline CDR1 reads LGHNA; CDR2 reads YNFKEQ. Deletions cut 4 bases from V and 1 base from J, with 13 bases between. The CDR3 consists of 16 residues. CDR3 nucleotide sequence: TGTGCCAGCAGCCGCGGAGGGACGGGAACTAATGAAAAACTGTTTTTT. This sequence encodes CASSRGGTGTNEKLFF.